Listed below are T cell receptor beta chains from one sample, sequenced in a study of T cell responses to AZD1222 COVID-19 vaccine. Data came from immunoSEQ multiplex PCR; TCRdb stores just in-frame clones and leaves some out. Of about 170,000 clones in the sample, around 90% are singletons; the top ten hold around 1.5%. The sequences come from peripheral blood, collected on day 0 of AZD1222 vaccination. These receptors all come from an adult in good health. Both conserved end residues are part of each CDR3. Each record gives: J gene, D gene, clone size, V gene, CDR3 protein, CDR3 DNA. A D gene is named only where the DNA matches it firmly. Only some rows state a clone size, as once, few, many or a class for expanded clones.

J gene: TRBJ2-7; D gene: NA; clone size: NA; V gene: TRBV6-5; CDR3 protein: CASSYTGTTYEQYF; CDR3 DNA: TGTGCCAGCAGTTACACCGGGACCACCTACGAGCAGTACTTC
J gene: TRBJ2-1; D gene: NA; clone size: NA; V gene: TRBV5-4; CDR3 protein: CASSQLGLYNEQFF; CDR3 DNA: TGTGCCAGCAGCCAATTGGGACTTTACAATGAGCAGTTCTTC
J gene: TRBJ2-7; D gene: NA; clone size: once; V gene: TRBV11-2; CDR3 protein: CASSSGRQSEQYF; CDR3 DNA: TGTGCCAGCAGCTCCGGCAGGCAAAGCGAGCAGTACTTC
J gene: TRBJ2-1; D gene: TRBD1; clone size: NA; V gene: TRBV24-1; CDR3 protein: CATSDSGGVTGEQFF; CDR3 DNA: TGTGCCACCAGTGATTCAGGGGGAGTCACGGGTGAGCAGTTCTTC
J gene: TRBJ1-1; D gene: NA; clone size: NA; V gene: TRBV27; CDR3 protein: CASTSVEGHKPNTEAFF; CDR3 DNA: TGTGCCAGCACTTCCGTAGAGGGACACAAGCCGAACACTGAAGCTTTCTTT
J gene: TRBJ1-5; D gene: NA; clone size: NA; V gene: TRBV6-5; CDR3 protein: CASSLSGYNQPQHF; CDR3 DNA: TGTGCCAGCAGTTTATCAGGTTACAATCAGCCCCAGCATTTT
J gene: TRBJ2-7; D gene: TRBD2; clone size: NA; V gene: TRBV7-9; CDR3 protein: CASSLGGPEEQYF; CDR3 DNA: TGTGCCAGCAGCTTGGGAGGGCCAGAGGAGCAGTACTTC
J gene: TRBJ2-7; D gene: NA; clone size: NA; V gene: TRBV5-6; CDR3 protein: CASSLRGASYEQYF; CDR3 DNA: TGTGCCAGCAGCTTGAGGGGAGCGAGTTACGAGCAGTACTTC
J gene: TRBJ1-6; D gene: NA; clone size: NA; V gene: TRBV27; CDR3 protein: CASSTGLSYNSPLHF; CDR3 DNA: TGTGCCAGCAGTACAGGGCTCTCCTATAATTCACCCCTCCACTTT
J gene: TRBJ1-1; D gene: NA; clone size: NA; V gene: TRBV19; CDR3 protein: CASRPSTNTEAFF; CDR3 DNA: TGTGCCAGTAGACCGTCGACGAACACTGAAGCTTTCTTT
J gene: TRBJ1-2; D gene: NA; clone size: NA; V gene: TRBV5-1; CDR3 protein: CASSLEENYGYTF; CDR3 DNA: TGCGCCAGCAGCTTGGAAGAGAACTATGGCTACACCTTC
J gene: TRBJ2-1; D gene: NA; clone size: NA; V gene: TRBV21-1; CDR3 protein: CASSKPGHKYNEQFF; CDR3 DNA: TGTGCCAGCAGCAAACCGGGACATAAATACAATGAGCAGTTCTTC
J gene: TRBJ1-1; D gene: NA; clone size: NA; V gene: TRBV19; CDR3 protein: CASSATRVTEAFF; CDR3 DNA: TGTGCCAGTAGTGCGACGAGGGTCACTGAAGCTTTCTTT
J gene: TRBJ1-5; D gene: NA; clone size: NA; V gene: TRBV18; CDR3 protein: CASSPGPFNQPQHF; CDR3 DNA: TGTGCCAGCTCACCTGGGCCCTTCAATCAGCCCCAGCATTTT
J gene: TRBJ2-2; D gene: TRBD1; clone size: NA; V gene: TRBV5-1; CDR3 protein: CASRRQGPNTGELFF; CDR3 DNA: TGCGCCAGCAGGAGACAGGGACCAAACACCGGGGAGCTGTTTTTT
J gene: TRBJ1-4; D gene: TRBD1; clone size: once; V gene: TRBV5-4; CDR3 protein: CASSPGQGAHEKLFF; CDR3 DNA: TGTGCCAGCAGCCCCGGACAGGGGGCGCATGAAAAACTGTTTTTT
J gene: TRBJ2-7; D gene: TRBD1; clone size: NA; V gene: TRBV6-2/TRBV6-3; CDR3 protein: CASSRGQGVYEQYF; CDR3 DNA: TGTGCCAGCAGCCGGGGACAGGGCGTTTACGAGCAGTACTTC
J gene: TRBJ1-1; D gene: NA; clone size: NA; V gene: TRBV5-1; CDR3 protein: CASSLAPANTEAFF; CDR3 DNA: TGCGCCAGCAGCTTGGCCCCGGCAAACACTGAAGCTTTCTTT
J gene: TRBJ2-2; D gene: NA; clone size: NA; V gene: TRBV18; CDR3 protein: CASSRMDLNTGELFF; CDR3 DNA: TGTGCCAGCTCACGCATGGACTTGAACACCGGGGAGCTGTTTTTT
J gene: TRBJ2-5; D gene: TRBD1; clone size: NA; V gene: TRBV6-5; CDR3 protein: CASSSDRGQETQYF; CDR3 DNA: TGTGCCAGCAGTTCGGACAGGGGGCAAGAGACCCAGTACTTC
J gene: TRBJ1-1; D gene: NA; clone size: NA; V gene: TRBV6-5; CDR3 protein: CASSYTGNTEAFF; CDR3 DNA: TGTGCCAGCAGTTATACAGGGAACACTGAAGCTTTCTTT
J gene: TRBJ1-2; D gene: TRBD1; clone size: NA; V gene: TRBV27; CDR3 protein: CASSLSPGTGGMDGGYTF; CDR3 DNA: TGTGCCAGCAGTTTATCTCCCGGGACAGGTGGCATGGACGGTGGCTACACCTTC
J gene: TRBJ1-1; D gene: NA; clone size: NA; V gene: TRBV7-8; CDR3 protein: CASSPFGPGESAEAFF; CDR3 DNA: TGTGCCAGCAGCCCATTTGGACCAGGGGAGTCGGCTGAAGCTTTCTTT
J gene: TRBJ1-2; D gene: NA; clone size: once; V gene: TRBV7-9; CDR3 protein: CASGGGAYGYTF; CDR3 DNA: TGTGCCAGCGGAGGGGGGGCCTATGGCTACACCTTC
J gene: TRBJ2-1; D gene: NA; clone size: NA; V gene: TRBV11-2; CDR3 protein: CASSTTSERGGFF; CDR3 DNA: TGTGCCAGCAGCACCACTAGCGAGAGGGGGGGGTTCTTC
J gene: TRBJ1-5; D gene: TRBD1; clone size: NA; V gene: TRBV28; CDR3 protein: CASSQPQGVYGNQPQHF; CDR3 DNA: TGTGCCAGCAGTCAACCACAGGGGGTATATGGCAATCAGCCCCAGCATTTT
J gene: TRBJ2-7; D gene: NA; clone size: once; V gene: TRBV11-2; CDR3 protein: CASSLLGYEQYF; CDR3 DNA: TGTGCCAGCAGCTTATTGGGGTACGAGCAGTACTTC
J gene: TRBJ2-4; D gene: TRBD1; clone size: once; V gene: TRBV30; CDR3 protein: CAWRRQGLAKNIQYF; CDR3 DNA: TGTGCCTGGAGGAGACAGGGGCTAGCCAAAAACATTCAGTACTTC
J gene: TRBJ2-1; D gene: TRBD2; clone size: once; V gene: TRBV7-9; CDR3 protein: CASSLSGGHSYNEQFF; CDR3 DNA: TGTGCCAGCAGTTTAAGCGGGGGGCACTCCTACAATGAGCAGTTCTTC
J gene: TRBJ2-3; D gene: NA; clone size: NA; V gene: TRBV18; CDR3 protein: CASSPSDTQYF; CDR3 DNA: TGTGCCAGCTCACCATCAGATACGCAGTATTTT
J gene: TRBJ2-3; D gene: TRBD2; clone size: NA; V gene: TRBV12-5; CDR3 protein: CASGLGGLAGVLTDTQYF; CDR3 DNA: TGTGCTAGTGGTTTGGGCGGACTAGCGGGAGTTTTGACAGATACGCAGTATTTT
J gene: TRBJ1-6; D gene: TRBD1; clone size: NA; V gene: TRBV6-5; CDR3 protein: CASSTGTGPYSPLHF; CDR3 DNA: TGTGCCAGCAGTACCGGGACAGGGCCTTATTCACCCCTCCACTTT
J gene: TRBJ2-7; D gene: TRBD2; clone size: NA; V gene: TRBV2; CDR3 protein: CASSEARLADQQYF; CDR3 DNA: TGTGCCAGCAGTGAAGCTCGACTAGCGGACCAGCAGTACTTC
J gene: TRBJ2-5; D gene: NA; clone size: NA; V gene: TRBV6-5; CDR3 protein: CATLFSGLQTQYF; CDR3 DNA: TGTGCCACCCTTTTTAGCGGATTGCAGACCCAGTACTTC
J gene: TRBJ1-5; D gene: TRBD1; clone size: NA; V gene: TRBV19; CDR3 protein: CASSSLPSRTGDNQPQHF; CDR3 DNA: TGTGCCAGTAGTAGTCTGCCCTCCCGGACAGGGGACAATCAGCCCCAGCATTTT
J gene: TRBJ2-5; D gene: NA; clone size: NA; V gene: TRBV12-5; CDR3 protein: CASGQAVGGAVPKSRQETQYF; CDR3 DNA: TGTGCTAGTGGTCAGGCTGTGGGCGGGGCCGTACCAAAGAGCCGGCAAGAGACCCAGTACTTC
J gene: TRBJ2-7; D gene: NA; clone size: NA; V gene: TRBV4-2; CDR3 protein: CASSQAQGDYEQYF; CDR3 DNA: TGTGCCAGCAGCCAAGCTCAGGGAGACTACGAGCAGTACTTC
J gene: TRBJ2-5; D gene: NA; clone size: NA; V gene: TRBV7-9; CDR3 protein: CASSLDGYQETQYF; CDR3 DNA: TGTGCCAGCAGCTTAGACGGATACCAAGAGACCCAGTACTTC
J gene: TRBJ1-5; D gene: NA; clone size: few; V gene: TRBV28; CDR3 protein: CAVRGGYSNQPQHF; CDR3 DNA: TGTGCCGTAAGGGGGGGATATAGCAATCAGCCCCAGCATTTT
J gene: TRBJ2-3; D gene: NA; clone size: NA; V gene: TRBV24-1; CDR3 protein: CATSDPTTPKDTQYF; CDR3 DNA: TGTGCCACCAGTGATCCTACCACTCCGAAGGATACGCAGTATTTT
J gene: TRBJ2-6; D gene: TRBD1; clone size: NA; V gene: TRBV27; CDR3 protein: CASSHETGYGANVLTF; CDR3 DNA: TGTGCCAGCAGCCACGAGACAGGGTACGGGGCCAACGTCCTGACTTTC